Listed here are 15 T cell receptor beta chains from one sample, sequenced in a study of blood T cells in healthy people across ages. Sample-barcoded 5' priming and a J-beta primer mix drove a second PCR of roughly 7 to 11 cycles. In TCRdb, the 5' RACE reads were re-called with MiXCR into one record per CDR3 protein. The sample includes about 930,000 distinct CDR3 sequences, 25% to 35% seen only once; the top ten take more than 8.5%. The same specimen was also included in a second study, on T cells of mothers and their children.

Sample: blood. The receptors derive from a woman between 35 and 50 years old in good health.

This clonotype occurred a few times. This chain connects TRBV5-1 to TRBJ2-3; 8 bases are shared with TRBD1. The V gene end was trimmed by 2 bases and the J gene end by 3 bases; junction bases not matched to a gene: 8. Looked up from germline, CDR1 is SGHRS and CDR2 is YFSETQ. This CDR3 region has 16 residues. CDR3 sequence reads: CASSFGQGFRTDTQYF. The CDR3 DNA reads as TGCGCCAGCAGCTTCGGACAGGGTTTCAGGACAGATACGCAGTATTTT.

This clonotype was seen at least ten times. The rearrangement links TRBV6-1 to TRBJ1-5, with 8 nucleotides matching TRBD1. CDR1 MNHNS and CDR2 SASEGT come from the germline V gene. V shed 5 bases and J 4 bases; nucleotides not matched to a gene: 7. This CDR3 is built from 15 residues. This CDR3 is CASSRRDRQNQPQHF. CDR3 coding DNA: TGTGCCAGCAGTAGACGGGACAGGCAGAATCAGCCCCAGCATTTT.

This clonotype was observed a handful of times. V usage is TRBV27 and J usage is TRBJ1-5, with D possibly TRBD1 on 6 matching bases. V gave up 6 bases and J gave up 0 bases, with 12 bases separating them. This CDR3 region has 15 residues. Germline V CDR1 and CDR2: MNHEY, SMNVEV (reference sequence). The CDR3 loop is CASRLGQNSNQPQHF. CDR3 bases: TGTGCCAGCAGACTGGGACAAAATAGCAATCAGCCCCAGCATTTT.

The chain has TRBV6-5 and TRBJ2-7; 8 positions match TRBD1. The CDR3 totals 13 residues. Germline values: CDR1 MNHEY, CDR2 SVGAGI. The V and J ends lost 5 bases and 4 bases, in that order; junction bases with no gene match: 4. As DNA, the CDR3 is TGTGCCAGCAGTAAGGGGACAGGTTACGAGCAGTACTTC. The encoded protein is CASSKGTGYEQYF.

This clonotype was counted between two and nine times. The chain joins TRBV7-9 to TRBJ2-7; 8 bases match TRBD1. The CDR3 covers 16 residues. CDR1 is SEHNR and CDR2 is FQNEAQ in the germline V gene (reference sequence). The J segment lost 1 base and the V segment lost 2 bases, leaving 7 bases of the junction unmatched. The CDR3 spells CASSLSGTGGSYEQYF. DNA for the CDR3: TGTGCCAGCAGCTTATCCGGGACAGGAGGATCCTACGAGCAGTACTTC.

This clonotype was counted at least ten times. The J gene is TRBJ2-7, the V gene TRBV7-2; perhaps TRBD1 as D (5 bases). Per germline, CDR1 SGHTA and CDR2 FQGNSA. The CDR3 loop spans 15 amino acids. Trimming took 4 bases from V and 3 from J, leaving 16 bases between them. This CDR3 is CASSSYPGYIYEQYF. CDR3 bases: TGTGCCAGCAGCTCTTATCCAGGGTATATCTACGAGCAGTACTTC.

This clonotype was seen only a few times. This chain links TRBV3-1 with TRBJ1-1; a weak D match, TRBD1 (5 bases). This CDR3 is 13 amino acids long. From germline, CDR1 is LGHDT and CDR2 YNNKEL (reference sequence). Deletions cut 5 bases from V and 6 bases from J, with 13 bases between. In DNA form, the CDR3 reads TGTGCCAGCAGCAGTGGGACGGGATCTGAAGCTTTCTTT. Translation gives CASSSGTGSEAFF.

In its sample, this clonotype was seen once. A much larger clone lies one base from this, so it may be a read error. The CDR3 DNA is TGTGCCAGCAGTTCTACGACTAGCTATGAGCAGTTCTTC. It codes for CASSSTTSYEQFF. The chain combines TRBV12-3 or TRBV12-4 with TRBJ2-1, with TRBD2 identical over 7 bases. This CDR3 has 13 amino acids. V was pared by 4 bases and J by 8 bases, with 5 bases of the junction left unmatched.

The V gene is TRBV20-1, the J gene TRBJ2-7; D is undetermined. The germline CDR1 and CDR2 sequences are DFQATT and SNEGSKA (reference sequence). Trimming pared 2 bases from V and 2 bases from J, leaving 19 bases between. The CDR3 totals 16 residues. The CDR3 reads CSARYPPHGTPYEQYF. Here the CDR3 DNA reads TGCAGTGCTAGATATCCCCCCCATGGCACCCCCTACGAGCAGTACTTC.

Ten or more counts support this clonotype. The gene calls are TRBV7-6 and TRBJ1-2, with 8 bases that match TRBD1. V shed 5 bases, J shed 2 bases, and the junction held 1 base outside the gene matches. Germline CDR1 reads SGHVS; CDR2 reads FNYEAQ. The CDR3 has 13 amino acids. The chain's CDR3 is CASSTGGNYGYTF. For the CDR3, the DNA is TGTGCCAGCAGCACAGGGGGGAACTATGGCTACACCTTC. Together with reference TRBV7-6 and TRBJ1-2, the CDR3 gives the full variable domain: GAGVSQSPRYKVTKRGQDVALRCDPISGHVSLYWYRQALGQGPEFLTYFNYEAQQDKSGLPNDRFSAERPEGSISTLTIQRTEQRDSAMYRCASSTGGNYGYTFGSGTRLTVV.

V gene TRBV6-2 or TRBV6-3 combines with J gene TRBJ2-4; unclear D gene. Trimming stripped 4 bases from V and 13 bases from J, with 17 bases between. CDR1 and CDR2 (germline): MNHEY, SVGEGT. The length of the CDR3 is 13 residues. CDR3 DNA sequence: TGTGCCAGCAGTTCAGAGCCCCCTGGAGAGCAGTACTTC. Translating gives CASSSEPPGEQYF.

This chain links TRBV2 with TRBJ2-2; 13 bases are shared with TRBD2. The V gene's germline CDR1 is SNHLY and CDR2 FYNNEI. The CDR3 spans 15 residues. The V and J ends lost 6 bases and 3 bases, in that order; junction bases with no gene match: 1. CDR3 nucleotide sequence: TGTGCCAGCAGGGGGACTAGCGGGGACACCGGGGAGCTGTTTTTT. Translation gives CASRGTSGDTGELFF.

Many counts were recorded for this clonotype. Here the CDR3 DNA reads TGTGCCAGCAGTGAAGCCAGGCGAGGGACCCAGCCCCAGCATTTT. Its protein is CASSEARRGTQPQHF. J is TRBJ1-5 and V is TRBV2, with D perhaps matching TRBD1 (5 bases). Germline V gene lookup returns CDR1 SNHLY and CDR2 FYNNEI. The CDR3 consists of 15 residues. V was pared by 0 bases and J by 7 bases, with 13 bases between. Combining the CDR3 with reference TRBV2 and TRBJ1-5 gives the whole variable domain EPEVTQTPSHQVTQMGQEVILRCVPISNHLYFYWYRQILGQKVEFLVSFYNNEISEKSEIFDDQFSVERPDGSNFTLKIRSTKLEDSAMYFCASSEARRGTQPQHFGDGTRLSIL.

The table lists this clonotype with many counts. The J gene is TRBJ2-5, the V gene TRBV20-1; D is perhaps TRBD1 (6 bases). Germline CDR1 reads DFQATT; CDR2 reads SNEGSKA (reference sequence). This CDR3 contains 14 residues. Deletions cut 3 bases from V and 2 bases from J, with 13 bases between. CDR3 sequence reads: CSASLPRGQETQYF. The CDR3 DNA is TGCAGTGCTAGTCTCCCTAGGGGGCAAGAGACCCAGTACTTC.

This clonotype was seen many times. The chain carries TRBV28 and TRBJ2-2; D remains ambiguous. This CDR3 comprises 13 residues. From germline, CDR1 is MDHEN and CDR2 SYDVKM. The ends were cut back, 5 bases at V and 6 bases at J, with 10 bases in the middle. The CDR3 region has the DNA TGTGCCAGCAGTCCCCTCTGGGCCGGGGAGCTGTTTTTT. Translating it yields CASSPLWAGELFF.